This T cell receptor beta chain was obtained from a study of liver allograft versus peripheral blood T cells. The overall study: The authors compared T cell receptor repertoires in transplanted livers with recipients' peripheral blood repertoires.

Germline loops: CDR1 SGDLS, CDR2 YYNGEE. Trimming shortened V by 3 bases and J by 7 bases, and 11 bases separated the two germline ends. CDR3 length equals 13 residues. From the reads, TCRdb called clonotypes with MiXCR, one entry per CDR3 protein. This sample has around 770 distinct CDR3 sequences, with roughly 19% found just once. Relative to its sample, this clonotype is medium-sized. Antigen: not known. Study findings and constraints: It was reported that the T cell receptor repertoires found inside liver allografts differed from those that were detected in peripheral blood.

J is TRBJ1-5 and V is TRBV9; D uncertain. This sequence originates from a human patient who had a liver transplant. Some T cells may be transferred from the graft donor. The CDR3 sequence is CASSETPTQPQHF. DNA for the CDR3: TGTGCCAGCAGCGAAACCCCCACGCAGCCCCAGCATTTT.